Following are 17 T cell receptor beta chains from one sample sequenced in a study of OX40 agonist ivuxolimab in advanced cancers. Measured with immunoSEQ multiplex PCR; TCRdb has only the in-frame clones, and not every one. The sample consists of more than 65,000 clones, more than 70% of them appearing once. Sequencing was performed on CD4+ or CD8+ T cells sorted from blood, taken in a trial of the OX40 agonist ivuxolimab. Source of these receptors: an adult with an advanced solid tumor such as melanoma, head and neck, liver or kidney cancer.

The chain couples TRBV9 to TRBJ2-7, with D hard to call. CDR1 and CDR2 from the germline V gene are SGDLS and YYNGEE. This CDR3 is 13 amino acids long. The V and J ends lost 0 bases and 4 bases respectively, with 8 bases between them. CDR3 sequence reads: CASSVEPEYEQYF. CDR3 nucleotide sequence: TGTGCCAGCAGCGTAGAGCCGGAATACGAGCAGTACTTC.

V is TRBV6-1 and J is TRBJ1-2, with TRBD1 matching over 8 bases. The CDR3 covers 15 residues. Germline trimming cut 2 bases from V and 4 bases from J; bases unmatched to any gene: 6. Looked up from germline, CDR1 is MNHNS and CDR2 is SASEGT. The DNA for the CDR3 is TGTGCCAGCAGTGAAACCTTCGGACAGGGCTATGGCTACACCTTC. Its protein is CASSETFGQGYGYTF.

This chain joins TRBV6-5 and TRBJ1-1; possible D gene TRBD1, 5 bases. Trimming took off 6 bases at V and 5 bases at J, with 10 bases between the two ends. CDR3 size: 12 residues. From germline, CDR1 is MNHEY and CDR2 SVGAGI. The CDR3 loop reads CASRTRGTEAFF. In nucleotides, the CDR3 is TGTGCCAGCAGAACTAGGGGAACTGAAGCTTTCTTT.

The rearrangement links TRBV6-1 to TRBJ2-2; D might be TRBD1 (6 bases). Per germline, CDR1 MNHNS and CDR2 SASEGT. V was clipped by 4 bases and J by 1 base, with 7 bases between them. The CDR3 spans 14 residues. The CDR3 coding sequence is TGTGCCAGCAGTGCGGGACAGAACACCGGGGAGCTGTTTTTT. This gives the protein CASSAGQNTGELFF.

The rearrangement joins TRBV18 to TRBJ2-1; 12 nucleotides align to TRBD1. The CDR3 totals 15 residues. Losses at the gene ends were 5 bases for V and 6 bases for J; bases not matched to a gene: 5. Germline V gene sequence: CDR1 KGHSH, CDR2 LQKENI. CDR3: CASSSGQGAFNEQFF. CDR3 nucleotides: TGTGCCAGCTCATCGGGACAGGGGGCCTTCAATGAGCAGTTCTTC.

The CDR3 nucleotides read TGTGCCAGTTGGACAGGGGTCCGGAATCAGCCCCAGCATTTT. Translating gives CASWTGVRNQPQHF. The chain employs TRBV19 and TRBJ1-5, with TRBD1 identical over 9 bases. Germline CDR1 reads LNHDA; CDR2 reads SQIVND (reference sequence). The length of the CDR3 is 14 residues. V was clipped by 8 bases and J by 4 bases; unmatched bases: 6.

The V gene is TRBV4-1, the J gene TRBJ2-5; 12 positions agree with TRBD2. CDR1 MGHRA and CDR2 YSYEKL come from the germline V gene. V lost 4 bases, J lost 5 bases, and 8 bases stayed unmatched. The CDR3 runs to 16 residues. The CDR3 loop reads CASSPGLAGMKETQYF. CDR3 in DNA: TGCGCCAGCAGCCCTGGACTAGCGGGGATGAAGGAGACCCAGTACTTC.

The chain recombines TRBV4-1 with TRBJ1-2; 12 nucleotides align to TRBD1. Germline V gene sequence: CDR1 MGHRA, CDR2 YSYEKL. The J segment lost 7 bases and the V segment lost 6 bases, leaving 12 bases of the junction unmatched. CDR3 length: 16 residues. The CDR3 nucleotides read TGCGCCAGCAGGTTATCGCCGGGACAGGGGGCGCGTGGCTACACCTTC. It translates to CASRLSPGQGARGYTF.

V and J are TRBV6-4 and TRBJ1-1; D remains unclear. Between the trimmed V and J ends, which lost 3 bases and 4 bases, there was a span of 9 bases. The CDR3 is made up of 13 amino acids. Germline CDR1 MRHNA, CDR2 SNTAGT. CDR3: CASSDQLGTEAFF. Written as DNA, the CDR3 is TGTGCCAGCAGTGATCAACTGGGCACTGAAGCTTTCTTT.

This chain uses TRBV11-1 with TRBJ2-5, with D maybe TRBD2 (6 bases). Germline V CDR1 and CDR2: SGHAT, FQDESV (reference sequence). V shed 0 bases and J shed 1 base, with 6 bases lying between them. This CDR3 region has 14 residues. The CDR3 loop reads CASSLAGGQETQYF. The DNA for the CDR3 is TGTGCCAGCAGCTTAGCGGGGGGCCAAGAGACCCAGTACTTC. The variable domain in full, completed from reference TRBV11-1 and TRBJ2-5, reads EAEVAQSPRYKITEKSQAVAFWCDPISGHATLYWYRQILGQGPELLVQFQDESVVDDSQLPKDRFSAERLKGVDSTLKIQPAELGDSAMYLCASSLAGGQETQYFGPGTRLLVL.

The rearrangement joins TRBV19 to TRBJ1-4; a possible D gene is TRBD1 (5 bases). Trimming stripped 4 bases from V and 8 bases from J, with 17 bases between. From germline, CDR1 is LNHDA and CDR2 SQIVND (reference sequence). The CDR3 spans 15 residues. CDR3 loop: CASSTGSRGDEKLFF. CDR3 coding DNA: TGTGCCAGTAGTACAGGGTCCCGCGGAGACGAAAAACTGTTTTTT.

This chain uses TRBV4-1 with TRBJ1-5, with D possibly being TRBD1 (6 bases). The germline CDR1 and CDR2 sequences are MGHRA and YSYEKL. V was shortened by 0 bases and J by 1 base, with 7 bases between the two germline ends. The CDR3 loop spans 15 amino acids. The CDR3 loop reads CASSQDGQSNQPQHF. The CDR3 DNA is TGCGCCAGCAGCCAAGATGGACAGAGCAATCAGCCCCAGCATTTT.

The J gene is TRBJ1-5, the V gene TRBV6-1; 7 bases are a match to TRBD1. The CDR3 sequence is 15 residues long. V shed 6 bases, J shed 2 bases, and the junction held 7 bases outside the gene matches. The V gene's germline CDR1 is MNHNS and CDR2 SASEGT. The CDR3 region is CASRQQGLGNQPQHF. CDR3 nucleotides: TGTGCCAGCAGACAACAGGGGCTGGGCAATCAGCCCCAGCATTTT.

This chain links TRBV5-6 with TRBJ2-3; the D gene is possibly TRBD2 (5 bases). Deletions cut 0 bases from V and 9 bases from J, with 14 bases between. The CDR3 totals 14 residues. Germline V gene lookup returns CDR1 SGHDT and CDR2 YYEEEE. The CDR3 DNA is TGTGCCAGCAGCTTGGGGATAAGCGGTGTAACGCAGTATTTT. It encodes CASSLGISGVTQYF.

The chain uses TRBV7-2 and TRBJ1-3, with D possibly TRBD1 on 6 matching bases. Trimming pared 3 bases from V and 0 bases from J, leaving 12 bases between. Germline CDR1 SGHTA, CDR2 FQGNSA. The CDR3 is made up of 16 amino acids. The CDR3 sequence is CASSLGTPASGNTIYF. The CDR3 region has the DNA TGTGCCAGCAGCTTGGGGACACCCGCCTCTGGAAACACCATATATTTT.

The CDR3 DNA reads TGTGCCAGCAGCGTCCGGACAGGGCCAACCGGGGAGCTGTTTTTT. Translating gives CASSVRTGPTGELFF. The chain joins TRBV9 to TRBJ2-2; 8 bases are a match to TRBD1. With V trimmed by 2 bases and J by 5 bases, 5 bases remained unmatched. There are 15 residues in the CDR3. CDR1 and CDR2 (germline): SGDLS, YYNGEE.

This sequence joins TRBV9 and TRBJ1-6; D is perhaps TRBD1 (5 bases). The CDR3 runs 16 residues. In germline, CDR1 is SGDLS, CDR2 YYNGEE. The ends were cut back, 1 base at V and 2 bases at J, with 10 bases in the middle. The CDR3, as DNA: TGTGCCAGCAGCGTAAGCAGGGCAACCTATAATTCACCCCTCCACTTT. Its protein product is CASSVSRATYNSPLHF.